This T cell receptor (beta chain) was obtained from a study of T cell responses to AZD1222 COVID-19 vaccine. Study-level findings and limits: Spike-wide coverage was observed for vaccine-associated CD4 TCRs, with dominant responses at 160-218 and 743-854. When two AZD1222 doses had been given, Spike-specific TCR breadth and depth rose. Seropositive at baseline were only a handful of AZD1222 recipients. None of the repertoires were sampled until the peak T cell response had passed.

TCRdb's copy holds only in-frame clones and misses some; the assay was immunoSEQ multiplex PCR. The sample includes 100,000 to 150,000 clones, more than 80% of them seen just once. The CDR3 is 15 residues long. The germline CDR1 and CDR2 sequences are LGHNA and YSLEER. The ends were cut back, 1 base at V and 1 base at J, with 10 bases in the middle. This clone has just one count. Antigen specificity is unknown. The TCR originated in an adult in good health. The source was peripheral blood, collected on day 0 of AZD1222 vaccination. J is TRBJ1-2 and V is TRBV4-3; no clear D gene. In DNA, the CDR3 is TGCGCCAGCAGCCAAGTGGGTTCTCTTAACTATGGCTACACCTTC. Residues: CASSQVGSLNYGYTF.